The rows below give T cell receptor beta chains drawn from one sample of a study of metastatic and nonmetastatic thyroid tumors. MiXCR was used by TCRdb to re-call the PCR reads. The table shows tens of thousands of clones, with about 19% occurring only once. Sequenced material: tumor tissue. Source of these receptors: a female donor with papillary thyroid cancer or a benign thyroid nodule (not recorded which). Some clones in this sample may be carry-over from other donors' samples. The CDR3 runs from the conserved cysteine through the conserved F or W. The D gene is left open where the match is weak. Where a row states a size, it is once, few, many or the class of an expanded clone; other rows omit it.

v_gene	d_gene	abundance	j_gene	CDR3nt	CDR3aa
TRBV6-1	NA	NA	TRBJ1-5	TGTGCCAGCAGAGTGGCAGGAGACTTATATAGCAATCAGCCCCAGCATTTT	CASRVAGDLYSNQPQHF
TRBV2	TRBD1	many	TRBJ1-2	TGTGCCAGCACGGGACAGGGGTACGGTGGCTACACCTTC	CASTGQGYGGYTF
TRBV10-3	NA	many	TRBJ1-2	TGTGCCATCAGTGTTCGGGACGGTGAAAACTATGGCTACACCTTC	CAISVRDGENYGYTF
TRBV3-1	NA	many	TRBJ1-2	TGTGCCAGCAGCCAAGTCTGGGGAGGGGGCTACACCTTC	CASSQVWGGGYTF
TRBV2	TRBD2	many	TRBJ2-2	TGTGCCAGTGCCGGGACTAGCGGTCCCGGGGAGCTGTTTTTT	CASAGTSGPGELFF
TRBV12-3/TRBV12-4	TRBD1	many	TRBJ1-2	TGTGCCAGCAGTTTATGGACAGGTCATACGGGCTACACCTTC	CASSLWTGHTGYTF
TRBV5-5	TRBD1	many	TRBJ2-1	TGTGCCAGCAGCCCGATGACGGGACAGGGGTTTTCGGGCTTCTTC	CASSPMTGQGFSGFF
TRBV20-1	NA	many	TRBJ1-2	TGCAGTGCTAGCAGTTCGGGACGCGGTTTGAAAGGCTACACCTTC	CSASSSGRGLKGYTF
TRBV7-2	NA	many	TRBJ2-7	TGTGCCAGCAGCTTTACGGGTCTCCGGAGCGAGCAGTACTTC	CASSFTGLRSEQYF
TRBV4-1	TRBD2	many	TRBJ2-7	TGCGCCAGCAGCCAAACGGGACTAGCGGGAGAATACGAGCAGTACTTC	CASSQTGLAGEYEQYF
TRBV12-5	NA	NA	TRBJ2-7	TGTGCTAGTGGATATAGCGGCTCCTACGAGCAGTACTTC	CASGYSGSYEQYF
TRBV19	NA	NA	TRBJ2-2	TGTGCCAGTAGAGAGACAGGGAGGGGGACCGTTGAGCTTTTTTTT	CASRETGRGTVELFF
TRBV2	TRBD1	many	TRBJ2-1	TGTGCCAGCAGTCCAGTAAACGACAGGGTGGCTGAGCAGTTCTTC	CASSPVNDRVAEQFF
TRBV27	NA	many	TRBJ2-1	TGTGCCAGCAGTACTTGGTCCTACAATGAGCAGTTCTTC	CASSTWSYNEQFF
TRBV6-1	NA	NA	TRBJ2-7	TGTGCCAGCAGTGAAATGCAAGTGACAGCCTCCTACGAGCAGTACTTC	CASSEMQVTASYEQYF
TRBV5-1	NA	many	TRBJ1-2	TGCGCCAGCAGCTTGGACGGGACCCAGAACTATGGCTACACCTTC	CASSLDGTQNYGYTF
TRBV11-2	NA	NA	TRBJ1-1	TGTGCCAGCACCCTGACGGCAGAAAACACTGAAGCTTTCTTT	CASTLTAENTEAFF